Following are 31 T cell receptor beta chains from one sample sequenced in a study of a mutant IDH1 vaccine in newly diagnosed glioma. Indicated time point: baseline, week 1 (first vaccination visit). Treatment noted: pre-vaccination baseline after standard-of-care therapy. Only in-frame clones appear in the TCRdb table, and some are missing; sequencing was by immunoSEQ multiplex PCR. The sample carries approximately 35,000 clones, 75% to 90% recorded once. The sample consisted of PBMCs, taken from a glioma patient treated with radiotherapy, temozolomide or both. These receptors all come from a woman in her forties with glioma.

V gene TRBV13 combines with J gene TRBJ1-1; no definite D call. V lost 3 bases, J lost 7 bases, and 12 bases lay in between. The V gene's germline CDR1 is PRHDT and CDR2 FYEKMQ (reference sequence). This CDR3 contains 13 residues. The CDR3 reads CASSLWEPGEAFF. In DNA, the CDR3 is TGTGCCAGCAGCTTGTGGGAGCCAGGTGAAGCTTTCTTT. Filled out from reference TRBV13 and TRBJ1-1, the complete variable domain reads AAGVIQSPRHLIKEKRETATLKCYPIPRHDTVYWYQQGPGQDPQFLISFYEKMQSDKGSIPDRFSAQQFSDYHSELNMSSLELGDSALYFCASSLWEPGEAFFGQGTRLTVV.

This chain joins TRBV30 and TRBJ1-5; 8 positions match TRBD1. From germline, CDR1 is GTSNPN and CDR2 SVGIG (reference sequence). V was pared by 1 base and J by 4 bases, with 6 bases of the junction left unmatched. This CDR3 spans 15 amino acids. This CDR3 reads CAWSGLGQGNQPQHF. The CDR3 DNA reads as TGTGCCTGGAGTGGACTCGGACAGGGAAATCAGCCCCAGCATTTT.

This chain links TRBV9 with TRBJ2-7; 9 nucleotides agree with TRBD1. This CDR3 comprises 16 residues. The germline V gene encodes CDR1 SGDLS and CDR2 YYNGEE. The trim removed 0 bases at V and 4 bases at J, leaving 8 bases unmatched. CDR3 sequence reads: CASSVGAGTGIYEQYF. CDR3 coding DNA: TGTGCCAGCAGCGTAGGGGCCGGGACAGGGATATACGAGCAGTACTTC.

A single count supports this clone. The chain recombines TRBV5-1 with TRBJ1-1; unclear D gene. CDR1 is SGHRS and CDR2 is YFSETQ in the germline V gene. The V and J ends lost 4 bases and 3 bases respectively, with 16 bases between them. The CDR3 totals 15 residues. CDR3 in amino acids: CASSRTGPGDTEAFF. The CDR3 region has the DNA TGCGCCAGCAGCAGGACCGGACCCGGGGACACTGAAGCTTTCTTT.

The chain uses TRBV9 and TRBJ2-7; the match to TRBD2 covers 8 bases. The J segment lost 3 bases and the V segment lost 4 bases, leaving 6 bases of the junction unmatched. CDR1 SGDLS and CDR2 YYNGEE come from the germline V gene. The CDR3 is made up of 14 amino acids. CDR3 coding DNA: TGTGCCAGCAGCCCCGCGGGAGGCCACTACGAGCAGTACTTC. This sequence encodes CASSPAGGHYEQYF.

This clone was observed once. In nucleotides, the CDR3 is TGTGCCAGCAGCGAGGGACAGGGGGCGTTAGGTGAAAAACTGTTTTTT. It translates to CASSEGQGALGEKLFF. This chain links TRBV9 with TRBJ1-4; TRBD1 matches at 12 bases. There are 16 residues in the CDR3. The V gene end was trimmed by 3 bases and the J gene end by 7 bases; junction bases not matched to a gene: 7. CDR1 is SGDLS, CDR2 YYNGEE, per germline.

This chain uses TRBV5-1 with TRBJ2-3, with 8 bases matching TRBD2. V trimming: 6 bases; J trimming: 3 bases; junction bases outside the gene matches: 12. The CDR3 spans 16 residues. The germline V gene encodes CDR1 SGHRS and CDR2 YFSETQ. The CDR3 protein is CASTARTSRRTDTQYF. As DNA, the CDR3 is TGCGCCAGCACCGCTCGGACTAGCCGTAGGACAGATACGCAGTATTTT.

V gene TRBV30 combines with J gene TRBJ1-3; 9 bases align to TRBD1. CDR1 is GTSNPN, CDR2 SVGIG, per germline (reference sequence). After removal of 2 bases from V and 2 bases from J, the junction contained 4 bases not matched to a gene. This CDR3 spans 15 amino acids. CDR3 nucleotides: TGTGCCTGGAGTCGGGACAGGGCTGCTGGAAACACCATATATTTT. It yields the protein CAWSRDRAAGNTIYF.

The V gene is TRBV6-5, the J gene TRBJ1-2; 8 positions agree with TRBD1. Germline CDR1 MNHEY, CDR2 SVGAGI. The CDR3 sequence is 14 residues long. Trimming cost V 2 bases and J 3 bases; bases outside gene matches: 2. In nucleotides, the CDR3 is TGTGCCAGCAGTTACGGACAGGGAGACTATGGCTACACCTTC. Its translation: CASSYGQGDYGYTF.

This clone occurred once. This chain uses TRBV4-1 with TRBJ2-2; 9 nucleotides line up with TRBD2. This CDR3 is built from 14 residues. CDR1 and CDR2 (germline): MGHRA, YSYEKL. Trimming at V came to 0 bases and at J to 8 bases, leaving 1 base not matched to a gene. The CDR3 is CASSQERGGGELFF. The CDR3 nucleotides read TGCGCCAGCAGCCAAGAGCGGGGGGGTGGGGAGCTGTTTTTT.

V is TRBV4-3 and J is TRBJ2-5; 8 positions match TRBD2. Trimming took 0 bases from V and 3 from J; bases not matched to a gene: 6. CDR1 and CDR2 from the germline V gene are LGHNA and YSLEER. CDR3 length: 16 amino acids. CDR3 protein: CASSQDRAGGEETQYF. The CDR3 DNA reads TGCGCCAGCAGCCAAGATCGGGCGGGGGGTGAAGAGACCCAGTACTTC.

This clone was seen only a few times. The genes are TRBV7-8 and TRBJ1-1, with TRBD1 matching 8 bases. This CDR3 comprises 14 residues. J gave up 5 bases and V 3 bases, and 5 bases lay outside the gene matches. Germline V gene lookup returns CDR1 SGHVS and CDR2 FQNEAQ. CDR3 protein: CASSFRQGRTEAFF. CDR3 nucleotides: TGTGCCAGCAGCTTTAGACAGGGGCGGACTGAAGCTTTCTTT. The complete variable domain, with remaining parts taken from reference TRBV7-8 and TRBJ1-1, reads GAGVSQSPRYKVAKRGQDVALRCDPISGHVSLFWYQQALGQGPEFLTYFQNEAQLDKSGLPSDRFFAERPEGSVSTLKIQRTQQEDSAVYLCASSFRQGRTEAFFGQGTRLTVV.

V and J are TRBV30 and TRBJ1-2; D perhaps matches TRBD1 (6 bases). The CDR3 has 11 amino acids. Looked up from germline, CDR1 is GTSNPN and CDR2 is SVGIG (reference sequence). V shed 1 base and J shed 10 bases, with 10 bases lying between them. CDR3: CAWSDRASYTF. CDR3 nucleotides: TGTGCCTGGAGTGACAGGGCGTCCTACACCTTC.

The chain joins TRBV4-1 to TRBJ1-1, with a possible D match to TRBD1 (6 bases). Between the trimmed V and J ends, which lost 6 bases and 3 bases, there was a span of 11 bases. Looked up from germline, CDR1 is MGHRA and CDR2 is YSYEKL. The CDR3 consists of 13 residues. The CDR3 DNA reads TGCGCCAGCAGAGAGGGGGACTACACTGAAGCTTTCTTT. Translating gives CASREGDYTEAFF.

This chain uses TRBV30 with TRBJ2-5; 12 bases are a match to TRBD2. The CDR3 covers 15 residues. The V segment lost 3 bases and the J segment 2 bases; nucleotides outside the gene matches: 4. The V gene's germline CDR1 is GTSNPN and CDR2 SVGIG (reference sequence). CDR3 sequence (DNA): TGTGCCTGGAGCTGGACTAGCGGGGTACAAGAGACCCAGTACTTC. This sequence encodes CAWSWTSGVQETQYF. Full variable domain (missing parts from reference TRBV30 and TRBJ2-5): SQTIHQWPATLVQPVGSPLSLECTVEGTSNPNLYWYRQAAGRGLQLLFYSVGIGQISSEVPQNLSASRPQDRQFILSSKKLLLSDSGFYLCAWSWTSGVQETQYFGPGTRLLVL.

The V gene is TRBV2, the J gene TRBJ2-7; D is possibly TRBD2 (5 bases). Trimming removed 6 bases at V and 2 bases at J, with 14 bases between. The CDR3 covers 14 residues. The germline V gene encodes CDR1 SNHLY and CDR2 FYNNEI. In DNA form, the CDR3 reads TGTGCCAGCAGCCCTTTCTTAGCGCCCTACGAGCAGTACTTC. Translated: CASSPFLAPYEQYF.

This chain uses TRBV6-5 with TRBJ1-1; D is unresolved. The V end lost 0 bases, the J end lost 2 bases, and 10 bases lay between the germline ends. The CDR3 contains 15 residues. Per germline, CDR1 MNHEY and CDR2 SVGAGI. CDR3 sequence reads: CASSYSLIGNTEAFF. CDR3 in DNA: TGTGCCAGCAGTTACTCGCTGATAGGCAACACTGAAGCTTTCTTT.

J is TRBJ1-5 and V is TRBV7-2, with a weak D call TRBD1 (6 bases). The V gene lost 0 bases and the J gene lost 4 bases, with 10 bases spanning the gap. The CDR3 is 15 amino acids. Germline V gene lookup returns CDR1 SGHTA and CDR2 FQGNSA. The CDR3 is CASSLAPDRNQPQHF. In DNA, the CDR3 is TGTGCCAGCAGCTTAGCCCCGGACAGAAATCAGCCCCAGCATTTT.

V gene TRBV18 combines with J gene TRBJ1-3; the D is unclear. The germline gives CDR1 KGHSH, CDR2 LQKENI. Trimming pared 6 bases from V and 0 bases from J, leaving 9 bases between. The CDR3 runs to 14 residues. As DNA, the CDR3 is TGTGCCAGCTCCCGGCAGAACTCTGGAAACACCATATATTTT. This translates into CASSRQNSGNTIYF.

V and J are TRBV28 and TRBJ2-7, with 9 bases matching TRBD2. V lost 5 bases and J lost 2; bases outside the gene matches: 7. Germline V lookup: CDR1 MDHEN, CDR2 SYDVKM. The CDR3 length is 15 residues. CDR3 DNA sequence: TGTGCCAGCAGTGGAAGCGGGAGGCGAGCCTACGAGCAGTACTTC. It yields the protein CASSGSGRRAYEQYF.

This rearrangement joins TRBV30 to TRBJ2-7; D unclear. The V gene lost 0 bases and the J gene lost 1 base, with 10 bases spanning the gap. Germline V gene lookup returns CDR1 GTSNPN and CDR2 SVGIG (reference sequence). The CDR3 sequence is 14 residues long. The CDR3 DNA follows: TGTGCCTGGAGTGTACTATCCAAGTCCTACGAGCAGTACTTC. Translation gives CAWSVLSKSYEQYF.

The chain couples TRBV5-1 to TRBJ1-1; no clear D gene. Trimming removed 3 bases from V and 1 base from J, with 22 bases in between. The CDR3 is 18 residues long. Germline-derived CDR1 and CDR2 are SGHRS and YFSETQ. The CDR3 here is CASSSWGGTRYENTEAFF. Written as DNA, the CDR3 is TGCGCCAGCAGCTCCTGGGGAGGAACCAGATACGAGAACACTGAAGCTTTCTTT.

The chain uses TRBV25-1 and TRBJ2-5; 10 bases agree with TRBD2. V lost 3 bases and J lost 4; bases outside the gene matches: 8. The CDR3 spans 16 residues. Germline CDR1 and CDR2: MGHDK and SYGVNS. The CDR3: CASSDRSSGRPETQYF. As DNA, the CDR3 is TGTGCCAGCAGTGACCGGAGTAGCGGGAGGCCAGAGACCCAGTACTTC.

This chain joins TRBV28 and TRBJ2-2; 12 bases are a match to TRBD2. The V and J ends lost 0 bases and 6 bases, in that order; junction bases with no gene match: 5. The CDR3 runs 17 residues. CDR1 is MDHEN, CDR2 SYDVKM, per germline. CDR3 nucleotides: TGTGCCAGCAGTTTATGGTCACTAGCGGGAGGACCCGGGGAGCTGTTTTTT. Its translation: CASSLWSLAGGPGELFF.

The J gene is TRBJ1-1, the V gene TRBV5-1; D not certain. The CDR3 covers 15 residues. Trimming took 0 bases from V and 0 from J, leaving 9 bases between them. In germline, CDR1 is SGHRS, CDR2 YFSETQ. The CDR3 spells CASSLGERLNTEAFF. The CDR3 bases are TGCGCCAGCAGCTTGGGTGAGAGGCTGAACACTGAAGCTTTCTTT.

The chain is built from TRBV19 and TRBJ2-7; no clear D. This CDR3 is 12 amino acids long. Deletions cut 3 bases from V and 7 bases from J, with 10 bases between. Germline CDR1 and CDR2: LNHDA and SQIVND (reference sequence). The CDR3 protein is CASSMEGYEQYF. The CDR3 DNA reads TGTGCCAGTAGTATGGAAGGGTATGAGCAGTACTTC.

The chain joins TRBV7-8 to TRBJ2-7; no firm D call. V lost 3 bases to trimming and J lost 0 bases, with 15 bases between them. Germline CDR1 reads SGHVS; CDR2 reads FQNEAQ. The CDR3 is 16 residues long. CDR3 sequence reads: CASSFSGSLNSYEQYF. The CDR3 DNA sequence: TGTGCCAGCAGCTTTTCCGGAAGCCTCAACTCCTACGAGCAGTACTTC.

This chain connects TRBV19 to TRBJ1-1; TRBD1 agrees at 7 bases. Germline V gene data show CDR1 as LNHDA and CDR2 as SQIVND (reference sequence). The ends lost 6 bases at V and 2 bases at J; junction bases unmatched: 3. The CDR3 length is 13 residues. DNA of the CDR3: TGTGCCAGTAGCCCAGGGGGTAACACTGAAGCTTTCTTT. It codes for CASSPGGNTEAFF. Full variable domain (remainder filled in from reference TRBV19 and TRBJ1-1): DGGITQSPKYLFRKEGQNVTLSCEQNLNHDAMYWYRQDPGQGLRLIYYSQIVNDFQKGDIAEGYSVSREKKESFPLTVTSAQKNPTAFYLCASSPGGNTEAFFGQGTRLTVV.

The chain carries TRBV19 and TRBJ1-2; the D is unclear. Germline values: CDR1 LNHDA, CDR2 SQIVND (reference sequence). The CDR3 is made up of 11 amino acids. Trimming stripped 3 bases from V and 9 bases from J, with 8 bases between. The CDR3 sequence is CASSIGKRYTF. CDR3 nucleotides: TGTGCCAGTAGTATCGGGAAGCGCTACACCTTC.

The chain couples TRBV5-1 to TRBJ1-1, with D unclear. The CDR3 covers 14 residues. Per the germline V gene, CDR1 is SGHRS and CDR2 is YFSETQ. The V gene lost 1 base and the J gene lost 0 bases, with 7 bases spanning the gap. The CDR3 DNA sequence: TGCGCCAGCAGCTTGTCTTTTATGAACACTGAAGCTTTCTTT. This encodes CASSLSFMNTEAFF.

V usage is TRBV6-6 and J usage is TRBJ1-1, with TRBD1 matching 8 bases. The trim removed 9 bases at V and 1 base at J, leaving 4 bases unmatched. Germline V gene lookup returns CDR1 MNHNY and CDR2 SVGAGI (reference sequence). This CDR3 contains 13 residues. The CDR3 loop reads CASWDRTNTEAFF. The CDR3 nucleotides read TGTGCCAGTTGGGACAGGACGAACACTGAAGCTTTCTTT.